This T cell receptor beta chain originates from a study of cytomegalovirus exposure and HLA in healthy donors. Regarding this clone: Germline and junction disagree at one end, which may indicate a read error.

The CDR3 sequence is 14 residues long. CDR1 is SGHVS and CDR2 is FNYEAQ in the germline V gene. Use of 60 Vbeta and 13 Jbeta primers characterized the PCR. The method was immunoSEQ multiplex PCR; TCRdb's version includes in-frame clones alone and lacks a portion of them. The sample shows over 150,000 clones, about 77% of them seen only once. The chain links TRBV7-6 to TRBJ1-1; D is perhaps TRBD1 (5 bases). This TCR was recovered from a woman aged 25 to 39 in good health and CMV-seronegative. Sample: PBMCs. As DNA, the CDR3 is TGTGCCAGCAGCTTGGGCGGGGCGGGCACTGAAACTTTCTTT. This translates into CASSLGGAGTETFF.